Listed below are T cell receptor beta chains from one sample, sequenced in a study of long-term antiretroviral therapy in people with HIV. The assay was immunoSEQ multiplex PCR, and TCRdb's table has in-frame clones only and misses some. Among around 20,000 clones listed, about four fifths were seen once. The source was unsorted PBMCs, collected 0.6 years after starting antiretroviral therapy. The origin of the receptors is a woman aged 18-30 years with HIV. The CDR3 runs from the conserved cysteine through the conserved F or W. D genes are given only for firm matches. Clone size appears in some rows only: once, few, many, or a class for an expanded clone.

CDR3 DNA,CDR3 protein,J gene,D gene,V gene,clone size
TGTGCCTGGAGTCGGGACACCGGGGAGCTGTTTTTT,CAWSRDTGELFF,TRBJ2-2,.,TRBV30,.
TGTGCCAGCAGTCTAATAGGGACTGGGGGGTATGGCTACACCTTC,CASSLIGTGGYGYTF,TRBJ1-2,.,TRBV6-5,.
TGCGCCAGCAGCCTAAGGACTAGCGGGGGACTGAACACCGGGGAGCTGTTTTTT,CASSLRTSGGLNTGELFF,TRBJ2-2,TRBD2,TRBV5-1,.
TGTGCCAGCAGTGGGCACGGAACCTACGAGCAGTACTTC,CASSGHGTYEQYF,TRBJ2-7,.,TRBV28,.
TGTGCCAGCAGTCCTAGCTCCTACACCGGGGAGCTGTTTTTT,CASSPSSYTGELFF,TRBJ2-2,.,TRBV6-5,.
TGTGCCAGCAGCACACGGAGAGAGGCGGGGGCTGCGAACACCGGGGAGCTGTTTTTT,CASSTRREAGAANTGELFF,TRBJ2-2,.,TRBV7-2,.
TGTGCCAGCAGTTTGGGACTCTATCAGCCCCAGCATTTT,CASSLGLYQPQHF,TRBJ1-5,.,TRBV28,.
TGTGCCACCAGCCTCCAGGGCTGGGAAGGCAATCAGCCCCAGCATTTT,CATSLQGWEGNQPQHF,TRBJ1-5,.,TRBV15,once
TGTGCCAGCTCACCATTAGCGCAGGGAAGTCGATTGAACACTGAAGCTTTCTTT,CASSPLAQGSRLNTEAFF,TRBJ1-1,.,TRBV18,.
TGTGCCAGCGCCGTGACTTCTAACTATGGCTACACCTTC,CASAVTSNYGYTF,TRBJ1-2,.,TRBV2,once
TGTGCCAGCAGTCGCCCGGGACAGGGAAGTGGCTACACCTTC,CASSRPGQGSGYTF,TRBJ1-2,TRBD1,TRBV27,.
TGTGCCAGCAGCGCCCGGGACACTGAAGCTTTCTTT,CASSARDTEAFF,TRBJ1-1,.,TRBV9,.
TGCGCCAGCAGCTCGACAGGTTCACCCCTCCACTTT,CASSSTGSPLHF,TRBJ1-6,.,TRBV5-1,.
TGTGCCAGCAGCTCAAGAGGGACTGTTAAGAACACTGAAGCTTTCTTT,CASSSRGTVKNTEAFF,TRBJ1-1,.,TRBV7-8,.
TGTGCCAGCTCTACCTCCGAAGACACACACTACGAGCAGTACTTC,CASSTSEDTHYEQYF,TRBJ2-7,.,TRBV9,.
TGTGCCAGCACCGCCGGGACAGGGGCCTCCTATGGCTACACCTTC,CASTAGTGASYGYTF,TRBJ1-2,TRBD1,TRBV28,few
TGTGCCACCAGCAGAGTTCCAGGGAGTCCTGGCTACACCTTC,CATSRVPGSPGYTF,TRBJ1-2,.,TRBV15,.
TGCGCCAGCAGCCGTGGGGACAGCGCCTACGAGCAGTACTTC,CASSRGDSAYEQYF,TRBJ2-7,TRBD1,TRBV5-1,.
TGTGCCAGCAGTGCCGCCCCCGGGACAGGGTACACTGAAGCTTTCTTT,CASSAAPGTGYTEAFF,TRBJ1-1,TRBD1,TRBV6-4,.
TGCAGCGTTCACTTACAAACCTACAATGAGCAGTTCTTC,CSVHLQTYNEQFF,TRBJ2-1,.,TRBV29-1,once
TGTGCCAGCAGTGAAGTGTCAGTTAATTCACCCCTCCACTTT,CASSEVSVNSPLHF,TRBJ1-6,.,TRBV6-1,.
TGCGCCACCTATACCCCCGGAGGTTCCTACGAGCAGTACTTC,CATYTPGGSYEQYF,TRBJ2-7,.,TRBV10-2,.
TGTGCCAGCAGCTCCGGACAGGGAAACACCATATATTTT,CASSSGQGNTIYF,TRBJ1-3,.,TRBV7-8,.
TGTGCCAGCTCACCACCGGCCACAGACCTAGATAGTGGCACCGGGGAGCTGTTTTTT,CASSPPATDLDSGTGELFF,TRBJ2-2,.,TRBV18,once
TGTGCCAGCAGCTTAGAGTCGGGAGATTATGGCTACACCTTC,CASSLESGDYGYTF,TRBJ1-2,.,TRBV7-8,.
TGTGCCAGCAGCTTCAGGACAGCTTACAATGAGCAGTTCTTC,CASSFRTAYNEQFF,TRBJ2-1,.,TRBV11-2,.